This T cell receptor beta chain was documented in a study of PD-1 blockade in classical Hodgkin lymphoma. General observations from the study: Relative to healthy donors, newly diagnosed patients reportedly had lower baseline TCR diversity, which was reported as lower still in relapsed/refractory patients.

V gave up 1 base and J gave up 13 bases, with 15 bases separating them. The CDR3 contains 13 residues. Germline V lookup: CDR1 SGHVS, CDR2 FQNEAQ. Brentuximab vedotin exposure varied among the patients, all of whom had relapsed after autologous stem cell transplantation. Repertoires were generated with immunoSEQ multiplex PCR, while TCRdb's copy carries only in-frame clones and drops some. Of about 110,000 clones in the sample, roughly nine tenths were seen once. To note about this clone: Antigen unknown.

The source of this sequence is a human donor with classical Hodgkin lymphoma. The specimen comprised peripheral blood mononuclear cells (PBMCs), sampled before the second cycle of nivolumab. V is TRBV7-8 and J is TRBJ2-3; no firm D call. This chain's CDR3 is CASSLDEALREYF. The CDR3, as DNA: TGTGCCAGCAGCTTAGATGAAGCCCTTCGAGAGTATTTT.